Below are 2 T cell receptor beta chains sequenced from a single sample in a study of CD8 T cells in ankylosing spondylitis. Antigens for these TCRs are unknown. The study's findings and limits: A motif of eight or nine highly homologous TCR beta variants was seen as apparently characteristic of ankylosing spondylitis blood.

TCRdb reanalysed the 5' RACE reads using MiXCR and keeps one entry per CDR3 protein. The table has fewer than 250,000 distinct CDR3 sequences, around 18% seen once. The specimen sequenced was blood, either unsorted or a sorted T cell fraction (not recorded which). These receptors were collected from a male donor with ankylosing spondylitis.

This sequence joins TRBV5-1 and TRBJ2-1; D call uncertain. The V gene's germline CDR1 is SGHRS and CDR2 YFSETQ. The CDR3 loop spans 15 amino acids. Trimming took off 4 bases at V and 2 bases at J, with 13 bases between the two ends. The CDR3 protein is CASSPGPPPYNEQFF. DNA of the CDR3: TGCGCCAGCAGCCCCGGGCCGCCGCCCTACAATGAGCAGTTCTTC.

This chain links TRBV6-5 with TRBJ2-1, with D unresolved. Trimming left V 2 bases short and J 0 bases short, with 14 bases between. The germline V gene has CDR1 MNHEY and CDR2 SVGAGI. The CDR3 has 17 residues. CDR3 coding DNA: TGTGCCAGCAGTTACGCCTCCGAACCCCCCTCCTACAATGAGCAGTTCTTC. It translates to CASSYASEPPSYNEQFF.